One sample yielded the 32 T cell receptor beta chains listed below, sequenced in a study of cytomegalovirus exposure and HLA in healthy donors. In the PCR, 60 Vbeta and 13 Jbeta primers were used. TCRdb keeps only in-frame clones here, not all; method: immunoSEQ multiplex PCR. The table lists 80,000 or so clones, approximately 62% of them singletons. The source material was PBMCs. These receptors were collected from a male donor in good health and CMV-seropositive.

The rearrangement joins TRBV6-4 to TRBJ2-2; 7 nucleotides agree with TRBD1. CDR1 is MRHNA and CDR2 is SNTAGT in the germline V gene. The CDR3 covers 16 residues. J gave up 6 bases and V 0 bases, and 7 bases lay outside the gene matches. CDR3 loop: CASSDSGRGFPGELFF. CDR3 in DNA: TGTGCCAGCAGTGACTCCGGCAGGGGGTTCCCCGGGGAGCTGTTTTTT.

CDR3 nucleotides: TGTGCCAGCAGTTGGGACAGGGCGGGCCTTGGCTACACCTTC. Translating gives CASSWDRAGLGYTF. The V call is TRBV6-5, the J call TRBJ1-2; 9 positions match TRBD1. CDR1 MNHEY and CDR2 SVGAGI come from the germline V gene. This CDR3 spans 14 amino acids. The J segment lost 7 bases and the V segment lost 4 bases, leaving 7 bases of the junction unmatched.

J is TRBJ1-2 and V is TRBV18, with TRBD1 as a possible D gene (6 bases). This CDR3 has 14 residues. V shed 5 bases and J shed 3 bases, with 13 bases lying between them. Germline CDR1 reads KGHSH; CDR2 reads LQKENI. The CDR3 sequence is CASSSQGSDYGYTF. The CDR3 bases are TGTGCCAGCTCAAGTCAGGGGAGCGACTATGGCTACACCTTC.

The V and J genes are TRBV6-1 and TRBJ1-1, with no clear D. The germline CDR1 and CDR2 sequences are MNHNS and SASEGT. This CDR3 has 11 amino acids. The V end lost 8 bases, the J end lost 1 base, and 5 bases lay between the germline ends. The CDR3: CASLRNTEAFF. The CDR3 DNA follows: TGTGCCAGCCTCAGGAACACTGAAGCTTTCTTT.

In this sample, this clone turned up many times. This chain uses TRBV30 with TRBJ2-1; TRBD1 is a possible D gene (5 bases). Trimming stripped 1 base from V and 5 bases from J, with 21 bases between. The V gene's germline CDR1 is GTSNPN and CDR2 SVGIG (reference sequence). The CDR3 is made up of 17 amino acids. The CDR3 nucleotides are TGTGCCTGGAGTGGGGGTAGGGGTGGGATAACGAACAATGAGCAGTTCTTC. It translates to CAWSGGRGGITNNEQFF.

V gene TRBV6-5 combines with J gene TRBJ1-2; D uncertain. The CDR3 length is 13 residues. Trimming stripped 7 bases from V and 7 bases from J, with 16 bases between. The germline V gene has CDR1 MNHEY and CDR2 SVGAGI. The CDR3 sequence is CASTTASGFGYTF. The CDR3 DNA reads TGTGCCAGCACTACGGCCTCGGGATTTGGCTACACCTTC.

This clone was recorded a few times. This sequence joins TRBV27 and TRBJ2-3, with D possibly TRBD2 on 5 matching bases. The germline gives CDR1 MNHEY, CDR2 SMNVEV (reference sequence). The CDR3 spans 14 residues. V was shortened by 5 bases and J by 4 bases, with 13 bases between the two germline ends. The CDR3 DNA is TGTGCCAGCAGTACGGGCCTGCGGGCAGATACGCAGTATTTT. It codes for CASSTGLRADTQYF.

V gene TRBV6-1 combines with J gene TRBJ2-2; 7 positions agree with TRBD1. The CDR3 spans 13 residues. V lost 8 bases to trimming and J lost 1 base; unmatched junction nucleotides: 1. Germline V gives CDR1 MNHNS, CDR2 SASEGT. The CDR3 region is CASRTGNTGELFF. The CDR3 DNA reads as TGTGCCAGCCGGACAGGGAACACCGGGGAGCTGTTTTTT.

In this sample, this clone is medium-sized. V is TRBV4-3 and J is TRBJ1-1; possibly TRBD1 for D (6 bases). The germline V and J ends were trimmed by 2 bases and 7 bases, with 14 bases remaining between them. Germline values: CDR1 LGHNA, CDR2 YSLEER. The CDR3 consists of 14 residues. The CDR3 DNA reads as TGCGCCAGCAGCCAAAAGGGGGGGGGTGGTGAAGCTTTCTTT. This gives the protein CASSQKGGGGEAFF.

This clone was seen only a few times. V and J are TRBV7-2 and TRBJ2-5; maybe TRBD1 (5 bases). The germline V gene has CDR1 SGHTA and CDR2 FQGNSA. V lost 5 bases and J lost 4, with 5 bases in between. The CDR3 has 11 amino acids. CDR3 coding DNA: TGTGCCAGCAGCGGGGCAGAGACCCAGTACTTC. This encodes CASSGAETQYF.

This clone occurred a few times. This chain uses TRBV30 with TRBJ2-3; 9 nucleotides match TRBD2. Trimming removed 3 bases from V and 3 bases from J; junction bases left unmatched: 7. The CDR3 runs 15 residues. Germline V gene data show CDR1 as GTSNPN and CDR2 as SVGIG (reference sequence). CDR3 sequence: CAWRAFSGSTDTQYF. CDR3 in DNA: TGTGCCTGGAGAGCCTTTAGCGGGAGTACAGATACGCAGTATTTT.

This clone was detected only a few times. This chain uses TRBV6-5 with TRBJ2-5; 8 bases agree with TRBD1. The CDR3 consists of 15 residues. The V segment lost 6 bases and the J segment 0 bases; nucleotides outside the gene matches: 6. Germline CDR1 is MNHEY and CDR2 is SVGAGI. CDR3 protein: CASRPGDRYQETQYF. CDR3 nucleotide sequence: TGTGCCAGCAGGCCCGGGGACAGGTACCAAGAGACCCAGTACTTC.

The rearrangement links TRBV5-1 to TRBJ2-7; TRBD2 aligns across 8 bases. The CDR3 totals 13 residues. Germline V CDR1 and CDR2: SGHRS, YFSETQ. With V trimmed by 5 bases and J by 3 bases, 4 bases remained unmatched. The CDR3 nucleotides are TGCGCCAGCAGAGCGGGAGTTATCTACGAGCAGTACTTC. This gives the protein CASRAGVIYEQYF. Full variable domain (outside the CDR3, taken from reference TRBV5-1 and TRBJ2-7): KAGVTQTPRYLIKTRGQQVTLSCSPISGHRSVSWYQQTPGQGLQFLFEYFSETQRNKGNFPGRFSGRQFSNSRSEMNVSTLELGDSALYLCASRAGVIYEQYFGPGTRLTVT.

V is TRBV28 and J is TRBJ2-7, with 10 bases identical to TRBD1. The CDR3 sequence is 15 residues long. The V and J ends lost 6 bases and 0 bases, in that order; junction bases with no gene match: 5. Per the germline V gene, CDR1 is MDHEN and CDR2 is SYDVKM. CDR3 protein: CASRLTGGNSYEQYF. The CDR3, as DNA: TGTGCCAGCAGGCTGACAGGGGGCAACTCCTACGAGCAGTACTTC.

This clone was counted between two and nine times. The chain joins TRBV29-1 to TRBJ2-7, with 11 bases that match TRBD1. Germline loops: CDR1 SQVTM, CDR2 ANQGSEA. The CDR3 covers 15 residues. V shed 3 bases and J 7 bases; nucleotides not matched to a gene: 11. The CDR3 loop reads CSVEGVRDRGYEQYF. For the CDR3, the DNA is TGCAGCGTTGAGGGTGTCCGGGACAGGGGGTATGAGCAGTACTTC.

In the case of this clone: Distinct nucleotide sequences in the sample also encode this CDR3. The CDR3: CASSGDSYEQYF. CDR3 coding DNA: TGTGCCAGCAGCGGGGATTCCTACGAGCAGTACTTC. The V call is TRBV2, the J call TRBJ2-7; D is perhaps TRBD2 (5 bases). The CDR3 is made up of 12 amino acids. V was shortened by 6 bases and J by 1 base, with 7 bases between the two germline ends. From germline, CDR1 is SNHLY and CDR2 FYNNEI.

V gene TRBV29-1 combines with J gene TRBJ1-1, with a weak D call TRBD1 (6 bases). Between the trimmed V and J ends, which lost 6 bases and 1 base, there was a span of 15 bases. CDR1 and CDR2 (germline): SQVTM, ANQGSEA. The length of the CDR3 is 14 residues. CDR3: CSVAIDRRNTEAFF. The CDR3 DNA follows: TGCAGCGTAGCGATTGACAGGAGGAACACTGAAGCTTTCTTT.

The chain joins TRBV4-1 to TRBJ1-5; TRBD1 might be the D (6 bases). CDR1 and CDR2 from the germline V gene are MGHRA and YSYEKL. The germline V and J ends were trimmed by 3 bases and 3 bases, with 12 bases remaining between them. This CDR3 has 15 residues. CDR3 nucleotide sequence: TGCGCCAGCAGCCATGTGACAGGCCCCAATCAGCCCCAGCATTTT. It translates to CASSHVTGPNQPQHF.

This clone was seen a few times. The gene calls are TRBV5-1 and TRBJ2-3, with 14 bases lining up with TRBD2. J gave up 3 bases and V 2 bases, and 2 bases lay outside the gene matches. This CDR3 contains 16 residues. Germline values: CDR1 SGHRS, CDR2 YFSETQ. The CDR3 sequence is CASSLGTSGRTDTQYF. The DNA for the CDR3 is TGCGCCAGCAGCTTAGGGACTAGCGGGAGAACAGATACGCAGTATTTT. Using reference TRBV5-1 and TRBJ2-3 for the parts outside the CDR3, the full variable domain is KAGVTQTPRYLIKTRGQQVTLSCSPISGHRSVSWYQQTPGQGLQFLFEYFSETQRNKGNFPGRFSGRQFSNSRSEMNVSTLELGDSALYLCASSLGTSGRTDTQYFGPGTRLTVL.

The chain is built from TRBV4-2 and TRBJ2-3, with TRBD2 identical over 14 bases. Germline CDR1 LGHNA, CDR2 YNFKEQ. The junction had 4 bases not matched to a gene; V was cut back by 1 base and J by 4 bases. The CDR3 has 17 residues. CDR3 amino acids: CASSQVATSGGADTQYF. The CDR3, as DNA: TGTGCCAGCAGCCAAGTGGCGACTAGCGGGGGGGCAGATACGCAGTATTTT.

This chain joins TRBV27 and TRBJ2-3; the match to TRBD2 covers 11 bases. Per the germline V gene, CDR1 is MNHEY and CDR2 is SMNVEV (reference sequence). V was clipped by 8 bases and J by 2 bases; unmatched bases: 6. The CDR3 loop spans 15 amino acids. CDR3 nucleotide sequence: TGTGCCAGCGGGCTAGCGGGGGGCAACACAGATACGCAGTATTTT. Amino acid sequence: CASGLAGGNTDTQYF.

This sequence joins TRBV6-1 and TRBJ2-2; D call uncertain. The germline V and J ends were trimmed by 0 bases and 1 base, with 6 bases remaining between them. Germline lookup yields CDR1 MNHNS and CDR2 SASEGT. The CDR3 length is 15 residues. The CDR3 nucleotides read TGTGCCAGCAGTGAAGCGGTACTGAACACCGGGGAGCTGTTTTTT. This codes for CASSEAVLNTGELFF.

In this sample, this clone is medium-sized. V usage is TRBV4-1 and J usage is TRBJ2-7; TRBD2 is a possible D gene (5 bases). The germline V gene has CDR1 MGHRA and CDR2 YSYEKL. The CDR3 extends over 15 amino acids. V was clipped by 1 base and J by 4 bases, with 14 bases between them. The CDR3 sequence is CASSQALASEYEQYF. CDR3 DNA: TGCGCCAGCAGCCAAGCCCTAGCTAGTGAGTACGAGCAGTACTTC.

The V call is TRBV18, the J call TRBJ1-3, with 7 bases identical to TRBD1. Trimming took 0 bases from V and 0 from J; bases not matched to a gene: 5. Germline V lookup: CDR1 KGHSH, CDR2 LQKENI. The CDR3 runs to 17 residues. The CDR3 is CASSPPGQRISGNTIYF. The CDR3 DNA sequence: TGTGCCAGCTCACCACCGGGACAGCGCATCTCTGGAAACACCATATATTTT.

This clone was seen more than once but under ten times. The gene calls are TRBV7-2 and TRBJ1-2; D is ambiguous. The CDR3 runs to 11 residues. Germline CDR1 SGHTA, CDR2 FQGNSA. Trimming cost V 2 bases and J 5 bases, with 3 bases left between them. CDR3 sequence reads: CASSLPYGYTF. CDR3 coding DNA: TGTGCCAGCAGCTTACCTTATGGCTACACCTTC. Full variable domain (missing parts from reference TRBV7-2 and TRBJ1-2): GAGVSQSPSNKVTEKGKDVELRCDPISGHTALYWYRQSLGQGLEFLIYFQGNSAPDKSGLPSDRFSAERTGGSVSTLTIQRTQQEDSAVYLCASSLPYGYTFGSGTRLTVV.

This chain joins TRBV9 and TRBJ1-1; D is possibly TRBD1 (6 bases). Germline CDR1 SGDLS, CDR2 YYNGEE. This CDR3 contains 18 residues. The ends were cut back, 4 bases at V and 5 bases at J, with 27 bases in the middle. The CDR3 spells CASSKGKGTIIQVTEAFF. For the CDR3, the DNA is TGTGCCAGCAGCAAGGGGAAAGGGACAATCATACAGGTAACTGAAGCTTTCTTT.

The chain employs TRBV27 and TRBJ2-3, with TRBD2 matching over 12 bases. The CDR3 consists of 16 residues. Germline CDR1 and CDR2: MNHEY and SMNVEV (reference sequence). With V trimmed by 5 bases and J by 2 bases, 5 bases remained unmatched. Written as DNA, the CDR3 is TGTGCCAGCAGTACAGGACTAGCGGGAATCACAGATACGCAGTATTTT. This codes for CASSTGLAGITDTQYF.

The J gene is TRBJ2-3, the V gene TRBV7-3; D is unclear. There are 15 residues in the CDR3. Germline values: CDR1 SGHTA, CDR2 FQGTGA. V dropped 6 bases and J dropped 0 bases, with 13 bases sitting between them. Here the CDR3 reads CASSPNARSTDTQYF. The CDR3 DNA is TGTGCCAGCAGTCCCAACGCTAGGAGCACAGATACGCAGTATTTT.

The chain has TRBV6-6 and TRBJ2-4; 11 nucleotides agree with TRBD2. CDR3 size: 14 residues. Germline CDR1 is MNHNY and CDR2 is SVGAGI (reference sequence). The V segment lost 5 bases and the J segment 8 bases; nucleotides outside the gene matches: 5. DNA of the CDR3: TGTGCCAGCAGTATAGCGGGGGGGCGAGACATTCAGTACTTC. It translates to CASSIAGGRDIQYF.

The chain has TRBV5-8 and TRBJ2-5; D not certain. The closer fit of TRBJ2-7 to the DNA end suggests the J call may be wrong. Germline-derived CDR1 and CDR2 are SGHTS and YDEGEE. CDR3 length: 12 amino acids. CDR3 nucleotides: TGTGCCAGCAGCTCCGTGAGCTACGAGCAGTACTTC. It is translated as CASSSVSYEQYF.

The CDR3 region is CASSWGGRTVQPQHF. As DNA, the CDR3 is TGTGCCAGCAGTTGGGGGGGACGGACGGTTCAGCCCCAGCATTTT. The chain combines TRBV6-6 with TRBJ1-5; D may be TRBD1 (5 bases). Germline assignment: CDR1 MNHNY and CDR2 SVGAGI (reference sequence). V lost 4 bases and J 6 bases, leaving 16 bases between the germline ends. The CDR3 loop spans 15 amino acids.

CDR3 region: CASSLGSSYNEQFF. As DNA, the CDR3 is TGCGCCAGCAGCTTGGGGAGCTCCTACAATGAGCAGTTCTTC. The chain links TRBV5-1 to TRBJ2-1; D call uncertain. Trimming took off 0 bases at V and 0 bases at J, with 4 bases between the two ends. Germline CDR1 reads SGHRS; CDR2 reads YFSETQ. The CDR3 covers 14 residues.